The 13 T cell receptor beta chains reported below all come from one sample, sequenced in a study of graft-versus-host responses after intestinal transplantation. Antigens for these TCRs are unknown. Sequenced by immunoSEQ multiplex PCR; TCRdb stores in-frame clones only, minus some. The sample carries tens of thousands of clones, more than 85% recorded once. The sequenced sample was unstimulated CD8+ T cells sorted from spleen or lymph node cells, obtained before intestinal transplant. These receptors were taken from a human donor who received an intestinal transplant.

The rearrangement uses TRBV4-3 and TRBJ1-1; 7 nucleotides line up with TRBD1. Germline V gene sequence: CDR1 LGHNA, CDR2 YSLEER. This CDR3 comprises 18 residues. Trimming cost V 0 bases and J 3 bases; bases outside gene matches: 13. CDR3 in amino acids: CASSQEGGRGREDTEAFF. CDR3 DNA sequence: TGCGCCAGCAGCCAAGAAGGGGGAAGGGGGCGCGAAGACACTGAAGCTTTCTTT.

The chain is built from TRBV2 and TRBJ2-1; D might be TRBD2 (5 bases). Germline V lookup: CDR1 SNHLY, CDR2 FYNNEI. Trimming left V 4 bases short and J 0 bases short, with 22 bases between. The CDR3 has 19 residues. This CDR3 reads CASSGLASQIPSSYNEQFF. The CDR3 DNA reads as TGTGCCAGCAGTGGGTTAGCGTCGCAAATTCCAAGCTCCTACAATGAGCAGTTCTTC.

The CDR3 DNA reads as TGTGCCAGCAGCTTACTTGCAGGGCCCTACAATGAGCAGTTCTTC. Amino acids: CASSLLAGPYNEQFF. The V gene is TRBV13, the J gene TRBJ2-1, with a tentative D call TRBD1 (5 bases). Trimming took off 2 bases at V and 2 bases at J, with 10 bases between the two ends. Looked up from germline, CDR1 is PRHDT and CDR2 is FYEKMQ (reference sequence). The CDR3 loop spans 15 amino acids. Full variable domain (missing parts from reference TRBV13 and TRBJ2-1): AAGVIQSPRHLIKEKRETATLKCYPIPRHDTVYWYQQGPGQDPQFLISFYEKMQSDKGSIPDRFSAQQFSDYHSELNMSSLELGDSALYFCASSLLAGPYNEQFFGPGTRLTVL.

CDR3 nucleotides: TGTGCCAGCAGTTACACCCCTACCACCGGGGAGCTGTTTTTT. Translated, it gives CASSYTPTTGELFF. The chain combines TRBV6-5 with TRBJ2-2; no clear D. V lost 2 bases and J lost 4, with 8 bases in between. This CDR3 comprises 14 residues. Germline V gene sequence: CDR1 MNHEY, CDR2 SVGAGI.

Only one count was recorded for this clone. The DNA for the CDR3 is TGTGCCAGCAGCTCTAAGATCTACGAGCAGTACTTC. Its protein product is CASSSKIYEQYF. The chain links TRBV7-9 to TRBJ2-7; no firm D call. This CDR3 contains 12 residues. The V gene lost 4 bases and the J gene lost 3 bases, with 7 bases spanning the gap. Looked up from germline, CDR1 is SEHNR and CDR2 is FQNEAQ (reference sequence).

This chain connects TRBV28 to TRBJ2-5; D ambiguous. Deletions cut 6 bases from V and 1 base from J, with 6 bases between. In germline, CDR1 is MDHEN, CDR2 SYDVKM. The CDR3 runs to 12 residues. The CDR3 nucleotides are TGTGCCAGCAGGGGCCCCCAAGAGACCCAGTACTTC. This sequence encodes CASRGPQETQYF.

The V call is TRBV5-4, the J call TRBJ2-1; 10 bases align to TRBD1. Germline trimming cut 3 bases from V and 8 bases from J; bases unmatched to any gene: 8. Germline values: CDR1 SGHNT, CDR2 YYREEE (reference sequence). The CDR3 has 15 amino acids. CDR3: CASSSAGTGDDEQFF. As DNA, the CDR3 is TGTGCCAGCAGCTCAGCCGGGACAGGGGACGATGAGCAGTTCTTC.

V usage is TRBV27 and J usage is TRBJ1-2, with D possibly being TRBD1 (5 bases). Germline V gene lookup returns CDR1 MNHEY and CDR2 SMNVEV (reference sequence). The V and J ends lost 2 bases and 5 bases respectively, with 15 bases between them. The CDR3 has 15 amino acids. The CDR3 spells CASSLEWGAGYGYTF. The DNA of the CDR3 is TGTGCCAGCAGTTTAGAATGGGGCGCAGGGTATGGCTACACCTTC.

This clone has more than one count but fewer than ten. CDR3 nucleotides: TGTGCCAGCAGTGAAGCTACCGGACTAGCGTTTGAGCAGTACTTC. It codes for CASSEATGLAFEQYF. The chain links TRBV6-1 to TRBJ2-7, with 9 positions matching TRBD2. V dropped 0 bases and J dropped 7; count of bases not matched to a gene: 7. The CDR3 is 15 amino acids. CDR1 and CDR2 (germline): MNHNS, SASEGT.

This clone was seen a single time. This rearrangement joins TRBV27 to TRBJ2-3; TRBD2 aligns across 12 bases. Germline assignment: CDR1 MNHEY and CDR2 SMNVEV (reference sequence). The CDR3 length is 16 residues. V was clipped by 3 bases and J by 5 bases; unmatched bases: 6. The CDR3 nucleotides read TGTGCCAGCAGTTTCGCGACTAGCGGGGGTGAAGATACGCAGTATTTT. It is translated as CASSFATSGGEDTQYF.

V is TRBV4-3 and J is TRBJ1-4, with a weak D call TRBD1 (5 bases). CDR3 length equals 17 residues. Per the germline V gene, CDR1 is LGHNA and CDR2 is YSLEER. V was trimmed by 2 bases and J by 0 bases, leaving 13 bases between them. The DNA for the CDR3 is TGCGCCAGCAGCCAATACGGCAGGGTGGCAACTAATGAAAAACTGTTTTTT. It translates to CASSQYGRVATNEKLFF.

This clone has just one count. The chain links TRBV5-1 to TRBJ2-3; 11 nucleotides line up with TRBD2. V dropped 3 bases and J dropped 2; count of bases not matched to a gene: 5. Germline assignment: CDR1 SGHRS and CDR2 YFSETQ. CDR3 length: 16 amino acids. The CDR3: CASSYRTSGSTDTQYF. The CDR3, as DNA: TGCGCCAGCAGCTATCGGACTAGCGGGTCCACAGATACGCAGTATTTT.

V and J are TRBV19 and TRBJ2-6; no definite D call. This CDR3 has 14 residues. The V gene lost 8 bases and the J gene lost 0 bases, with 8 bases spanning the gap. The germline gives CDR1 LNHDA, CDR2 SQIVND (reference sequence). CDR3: CASQAFSGANVLTF. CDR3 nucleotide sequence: TGTGCCAGTCAGGCCTTCTCTGGGGCCAACGTCCTGACTTTC.